The 8 T cell receptor beta chains below all came from one sample that was sequenced in a study of beta chain features in type 1 diabetes. The study reverse transcribed the entire isolated RNA, so it sequenced expressed TCRB transcripts. Clones were sequenced by immunoSEQ multiplex PCR, and TCRdb holds only the in-frame ones, with some missing. This sample carries 120,000 to 150,000 clones, roughly 50% of them seen once, and the ten largest clones take around 0.45%. Material: Tregs from blood. These receptors all come from a man aged 18 to 35 in good health.

The sample holds a few counts of this clone. The rearrangement uses TRBV10-3 and TRBJ2-7, with 8 nucleotides matching TRBD1. This CDR3 contains 14 residues. Germline V gives CDR1 ENHRY, CDR2 SYGVKD. V lost 6 bases to trimming and J lost 5 bases; unmatched junction nucleotides: 9. Here the CDR3 DNA reads TGTGCCATCAGGGGGGGAGACAGGGGCAACGAGCAGTACTTC. Amino acid sequence: CAIRGGDRGNEQYF.

The genes are TRBV28 and TRBJ2-2; 10 bases line up with TRBD1. The junction had 5 bases not matched to a gene; V was cut back by 6 bases and J by 4 bases. Germline V gene data show CDR1 as MDHEN and CDR2 as SYDVKM. This CDR3 has 15 amino acids. The CDR3 DNA follows: TGTGCCAGCAGATGGGGGGACAGGGGCACCGGGGAGCTGTTTTTT. Translated, it gives CASRWGDRGTGELFF. The entire variable domain, with the rest obtained from reference TRBV28 and TRBJ2-2, is as follows: DVKVTQSSRYLVKRTGEKVFLECVQDMDHENMFWYRQDPGLGLRLIYFSYDVKMKEKGDIPEGYSVSREKKERFSLILESASTNQTSMYLCASRWGDRGTGELFFGEGSRLTVL.

The chain recombines TRBV5-4 with TRBJ2-1, with TRBD2 as a possible D gene (6 bases). This CDR3 contains 15 residues. Germline V gene lookup returns CDR1 SGHNT and CDR2 YYREEE (reference sequence). V was clipped by 5 bases and J by 0 bases, with 12 bases between them. This CDR3 reads CASRLGLSSYNEQFF. CDR3 in DNA: TGTGCCAGCAGGCTGGGACTCAGCTCCTACAATGAGCAGTTCTTC.

The chain recombines TRBV5-1 with TRBJ2-3, with D maybe TRBD1 (6 bases). The V end lost 4 bases, the J end lost 5 bases, and 14 bases lay between the germline ends. The V gene's germline CDR1 is SGHRS and CDR2 YFSETQ. The CDR3 runs to 14 residues. The CDR3 loop is CASSIGTTGDTQYF. The DNA of the CDR3 is TGCGCCAGCAGCATCGGGACAACAGGAGATACGCAGTATTTT.

The chain carries TRBV7-6 and TRBJ1-3; unclear D gene. Trimming left V 1 base short and J 0 bases short, with 10 bases between. Germline-derived CDR1 and CDR2 are SGHVS and FNYEAQ. The CDR3 is made up of 16 amino acids. CDR3 sequence (DNA): TGTGCCAGCAGCTTAGGTCCGTCTTCCTCTGGAAACACCATATATTTT. Its translation is CASSLGPSSSGNTIYF.

This clone was counted a few times. The CDR3 sequence is CASSTNSGQPQHF. The CDR3 region has the DNA TGTGCCAGCAGCACAAATAGCGGGCAGCCCCAGCATTTT. V is TRBV7-2 and J is TRBJ1-5; D unresolved. The germline V gene encodes CDR1 SGHTA and CDR2 FQGNSA. The CDR3 spans 13 residues. Trimming left V 5 bases short and J 7 bases short, with 12 bases between.

A single count supports this clone. The V call is TRBV7-2, the J call TRBJ2-7; weak D call: TRBD1 (6 bases). Trimming stripped 5 bases from V and 2 bases from J, with 10 bases between. Germline V gene sequence: CDR1 SGHTA, CDR2 FQGNSA. The CDR3 is 13 residues long. CDR3 region: CASSPRTAYEQYF. The DNA for the CDR3 is TGTGCCAGCAGCCCCAGGACAGCCTACGAGCAGTACTTC.

This clone turned up a few times. J is TRBJ2-5 and V is TRBV7-6, with 11 bases aligning to TRBD2. CDR1 is SGHVS and CDR2 is FNYEAQ in the germline V gene. V shed 5 bases and J 11 bases; nucleotides not matched to a gene: 16. This CDR3 region has 16 residues. For the CDR3, the DNA is TGTGCCAGCAGCCACCCCGGGACTAGCGGTTTTCGGGAGCAGTACTTC. Its protein is CASSHPGTSGFREQYF.